The 14 T cell receptor beta chains below all came from one sample that was sequenced in a study of T cell responses to AZD1222 COVID-19 vaccine. The repertoire was sequenced with immunoSEQ multiplex PCR; TCRdb's copy has only in-frame clones and lacks some. Of 180,000 or so clones in the sample, about 89% were seen once. Here the sequenced sample was peripheral blood, taken on day 0 of AZD1222 vaccination. The receptors shown here come from an adult in good health.

The chain links TRBV2 to TRBJ1-1; 9 bases match TRBD1. Per germline, CDR1 SNHLY and CDR2 FYNNEI. V gave up 5 bases and J gave up 7 bases; unmatched junction bases: 8. The CDR3 consists of 14 residues. CDR3 nucleotides: TGTGCCAGCAGTAGACAGGGGGAAGTGTTTGAAGCTTTCTTT. The encoded protein is CASSRQGEVFEAFF.

The CDR3 DNA sequence: TGTGCCAGCAGTGTTGGAAGACCAGCTATAGAGCAGTACGTC. Translating gives CASSVGRPAIEQYV. The genes are TRBV2 and TRBJ2-7; D is ambiguous. Germline loops: CDR1 SNHLY, CDR2 FYNNEI. Trimming shortened V by 4 bases and J by 7 bases, and 17 bases separated the two germline ends. The CDR3 is made up of 14 amino acids.

The chain uses TRBV18 and TRBJ2-7; the D gene is possibly TRBD2 (6 bases). The CDR3 sequence is 15 residues long. The V and J ends lost 2 bases and 0 bases respectively, with 11 bases between them. Germline CDR1 is KGHSH and CDR2 is LQKENI. The CDR3 reads CASSPNGGSSYEQYF. CDR3 DNA sequence: TGTGCCAGCTCACCAAACGGGGGTAGCTCCTACGAGCAGTACTTC.

This clone was detected once. The chain employs TRBV11-2 and TRBJ2-7; 13 nucleotides align to TRBD2. Germline lookup yields CDR1 SGHAT and CDR2 FQNNGV. This CDR3 spans 17 amino acids. With V trimmed by 3 bases and J by 0 bases, 5 bases remained unmatched. CDR3 in DNA: TGTGCCAGCAGCTTTGGGACTAGCGGGATAAGCTCCTACGAGCAGTACTTC. Protein product: CASSFGTSGISSYEQYF.

The V call is TRBV6-6, the J call TRBJ1-5; D remains unclear. The V gene's germline CDR1 is MNHNY and CDR2 SVGAGI (reference sequence). This CDR3 contains 14 residues. Trimming removed 6 bases from V and 0 bases from J, with 9 bases in between. The CDR3 loop reads CASRGEYSNQPQHF. The CDR3 DNA sequence: TGTGCCAGCAGGGGTGAATATAGCAATCAGCCCCAGCATTTT.

This chain connects TRBV3-1 (or the pseudogene TRBV3-2) to TRBJ2-1, with 11 bases that match TRBD2. The V gene end was trimmed by 2 bases and the J gene end by 0 bases; junction bases not matched to a gene: 6. This CDR3 contains 18 residues. CDR1 is LGHDT and CDR2 is YNNKEL in the germline V gene (reference sequence). The chain's CDR3 is CASSQHTSGSSSYNEQFF. CDR3 bases: TGTGCCAGCAGCCAACACACTAGCGGGAGTAGCTCCTACAATGAGCAGTTCTTC.

The chain couples TRBV30 to TRBJ2-5, with TRBD1 identical over 9 bases. The CDR3 loop spans 16 amino acids. Germline CDR1 and CDR2: GTSNPN and SVGIG (reference sequence). Trimming removed 0 bases from V and 5 bases from J; junction bases left unmatched: 10. The CDR3 region is CAWSVGTGPGRETQYF. The CDR3 DNA is TGTGCCTGGAGTGTGGGGACAGGGCCAGGAAGGGAGACCCAGTACTTC.

In its sample, this clone was seen once. The chain uses TRBV9 and TRBJ2-3, with D perhaps matching TRBD2 (5 bases). Germline CDR1 SGDLS, CDR2 YYNGEE. This CDR3 has 13 residues. Deletions cut 0 bases from V and 6 bases from J, with 8 bases between. In nucleotides, the CDR3 is TGTGCCAGCAGCGTAGGTTCGGGGGATACGCAGTATTTT. It codes for CASSVGSGDTQYF.

The genes are TRBV12-5 and TRBJ1-2; maybe TRBD1 (5 bases). Per the germline V gene, CDR1 is LGHNT and CDR2 is FRNRAP. Trimming pared 0 bases from V and 0 bases from J, leaving 14 bases between. The CDR3 covers 17 residues. The CDR3 bases are TGTGCTAGTGGTTTGGTACTTGGTCAGACAGCTAACTATGGCTACACCTTC. Translating gives CASGLVLGQTANYGYTF.

This clone was observed a single time. This CDR3 is CASSFEVSNQPQHF. CDR3 in DNA: TGTGCCAGCAGCTTTGAGGTTAGCAATCAGCCCCAGCATTTT. The J gene is TRBJ1-5, the V gene TRBV5-5; no clear D. V shed 2 bases and J shed 0 bases, with 6 bases lying between them. Germline loops: CDR1 SGHKS, CDR2 YYEKEE (reference sequence). This CDR3 is 14 amino acids long.

This clone came up once. The chain combines TRBV7-2 with TRBJ1-3, with a possible D match to TRBD1 (5 bases). V was clipped by 1 base and J by 0 bases, with 16 bases between them. CDR3 length equals 18 residues. Germline V lookup: CDR1 SGHTA, CDR2 FQGNSA. CDR3 loop: CASSLGGGAARSGNTIYF. In DNA form, the CDR3 reads TGTGCCAGCAGCTTAGGTGGCGGGGCAGCGCGCTCTGGAAACACCATATATTTT. Looking up the rest from reference TRBV7-2 and TRBJ1-3 gives the full variable domain: GAGVSQSPSNKVTEKGKDVELRCDPISGHTALYWYRQSLGQGLEFLIYFQGNSAPDKSGLPSDRFSAERTGGSVSTLTIQRTQQEDSAVYLCASSLGGGAARSGNTIYFGEGSWLTVV.

The V call is TRBV19, the J call TRBJ1-3; D is unresolved. V shed 1 base and J shed 1 base, with 14 bases lying between them. CDR3 length equals 17 residues. Germline V gives CDR1 LNHDA, CDR2 SQIVND (reference sequence). This CDR3 is CASSIANLGFSGNTIYF. Written as DNA, the CDR3 is TGTGCCAGTAGTATAGCCAACCTAGGCTTTTCTGGAAACACCATATATTTT.

The J gene is TRBJ2-4, the V gene TRBV7-2; no definite D call. This CDR3 has 15 amino acids. CDR1 and CDR2 (germline): SGHTA, FQGNSA. The V end lost 1 base, the J end lost 3 bases, and 10 bases lay between the germline ends. The CDR3 protein is CASSLVFQNKNIQYF. As DNA, the CDR3 is TGTGCCAGCAGCTTAGTGTTCCAGAACAAAAACATTCAGTACTTC.

The chain links TRBV18 to TRBJ2-5; no clear D gene. The CDR3 extends over 13 amino acids. Germline loops: CDR1 KGHSH, CDR2 LQKENI. V was trimmed by 3 bases and J by 5 bases, leaving 10 bases between them. The CDR3, as DNA: TGTGCCAGCTCACCGGATAGGGCCGAGACCCAGTACTTC. The encoded protein is CASSPDRAETQYF.